This T cell receptor beta chain was captured in a study of Graves' ophthalmopathy and Graves' hyperthyroidism. General study results and limits: Most expanded clonotypes in thyroid above 0.001 frequency also showed up in blood.

CDR3 regions of TCR beta were amplified from RNA transcripts. HTBI-primed RT-PCR formed the first round, and a multiplex PCR formed the second. TCRdb processed the multiplex PCR reads anew with MiXCR; each CDR3 protein has one entry. This sample carries around 340,000 distinct CDR3 sequences, about a sixth of them seen once, and the ten largest clones take 10% to 15%. Presentation of ophthalmopathy in the donors involved moderate-to-severe activity, CAS ≥3, NOSPECS ≥4 and a duration under 3 months. This clonotype was picked up many times. Its antigen is as yet unknown. The germline V and J ends were trimmed by 5 bases and 4 bases, with 12 bases remaining between them. This CDR3 contains 14 residues.

The source material was peripheral blood. The sequence derives from an adult man with Graves' ophthalmopathy. V and J are TRBV12-3 or TRBV12-4 and TRBJ1-3, with D possibly being TRBD1 (5 bases). The CDR3 protein is CASSAGTLGNTIYF. The CDR3 nucleotides read TGTGCCAGCAGTGCCGGGACCCTCGGAAACACCATATATTTT.